The clone carrying this T cell receptor (beta chain) showed up just a few times. This sample was included in a study of blood T cells in healthy people across ages. For the second PCR, which ran for about 6 to 12 cycles, a sample-barcoded 5' primer and a J-beta primer mix were used. Every cDNA was tagged by a template-switch adaptor with 12 random nucleotides. Each CDR3 protein is one row after TCRdb ran MiXCR on the 5' RACE reads. The sample yields 1,800,000 or so distinct CDR3 sequences, more than 35% seen once. Germline CDR1 reads MNHEY; CDR2 reads SVGEGT. Trimming left V 9 bases short and J 2 bases short, with 9 bases between. The CDR3 covers 12 residues.

V is TRBV6-2 or TRBV6-3 and J is TRBJ2-3; unclear D gene. This clonotype was sampled from a human donor in good health. The sample taken for sequencing was blood. The CDR3 protein is CASEDVTDTQYF. DNA for the CDR3: TGTGCCAGTGAGGACGTCACAGATACGCAGTATTTT.